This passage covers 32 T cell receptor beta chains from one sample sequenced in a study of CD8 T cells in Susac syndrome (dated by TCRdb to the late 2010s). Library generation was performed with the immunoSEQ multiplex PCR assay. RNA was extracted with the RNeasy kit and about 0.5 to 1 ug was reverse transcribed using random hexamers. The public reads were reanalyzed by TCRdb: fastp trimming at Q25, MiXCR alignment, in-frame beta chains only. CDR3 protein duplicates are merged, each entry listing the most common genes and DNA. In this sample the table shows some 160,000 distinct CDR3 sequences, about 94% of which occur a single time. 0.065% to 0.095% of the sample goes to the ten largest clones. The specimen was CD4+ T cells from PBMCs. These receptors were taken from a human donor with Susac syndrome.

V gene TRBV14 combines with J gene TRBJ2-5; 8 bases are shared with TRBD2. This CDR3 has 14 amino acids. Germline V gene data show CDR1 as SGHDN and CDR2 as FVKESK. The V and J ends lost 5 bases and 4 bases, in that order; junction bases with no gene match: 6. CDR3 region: CASSALAGGETQYF. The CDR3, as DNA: TGTGCCAGCAGCGCTCTAGCGGGTGGAGAGACCCAGTACTTC.

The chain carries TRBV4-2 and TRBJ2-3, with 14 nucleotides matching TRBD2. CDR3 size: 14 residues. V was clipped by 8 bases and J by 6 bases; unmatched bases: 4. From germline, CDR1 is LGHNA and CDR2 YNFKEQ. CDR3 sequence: CASGRTSGGDTQYF. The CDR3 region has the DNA TGTGCCAGCGGACGGACTAGCGGGGGGGATACGCAGTATTTT.

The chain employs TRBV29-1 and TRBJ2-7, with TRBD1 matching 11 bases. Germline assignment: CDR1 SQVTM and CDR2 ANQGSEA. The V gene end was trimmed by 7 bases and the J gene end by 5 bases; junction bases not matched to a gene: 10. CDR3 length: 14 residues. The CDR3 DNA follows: TGCAGCGCCTCGGGACAGGGGGTATTCGACGAGCAGTACTTC. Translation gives CSASGQGVFDEQYF.

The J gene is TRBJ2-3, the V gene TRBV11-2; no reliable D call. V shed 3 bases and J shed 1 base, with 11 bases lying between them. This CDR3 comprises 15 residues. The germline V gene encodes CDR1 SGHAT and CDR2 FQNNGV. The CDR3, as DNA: TGTGCCAGCAGCTTGCGTGTGGCCGGCACAGATACGCAGTATTTT. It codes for CASSLRVAGTDTQYF.

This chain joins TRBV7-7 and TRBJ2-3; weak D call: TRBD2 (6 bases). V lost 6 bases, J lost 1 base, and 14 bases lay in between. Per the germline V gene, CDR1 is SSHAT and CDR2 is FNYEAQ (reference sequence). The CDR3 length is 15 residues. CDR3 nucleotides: TGTGCCAGCAGTACCGGGACTGGGGGCACAGATACGCAGTATTTT. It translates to CASSTGTGGTDTQYF.

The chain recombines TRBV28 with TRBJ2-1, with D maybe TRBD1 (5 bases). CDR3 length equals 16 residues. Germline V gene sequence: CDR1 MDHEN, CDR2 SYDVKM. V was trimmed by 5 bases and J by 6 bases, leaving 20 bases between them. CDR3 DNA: TGTGCCAGCAGTCCAACAACCCAGGGTTTAAGCAATGAGCAGTTCTTC. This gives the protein CASSPTTQGLSNEQFF.

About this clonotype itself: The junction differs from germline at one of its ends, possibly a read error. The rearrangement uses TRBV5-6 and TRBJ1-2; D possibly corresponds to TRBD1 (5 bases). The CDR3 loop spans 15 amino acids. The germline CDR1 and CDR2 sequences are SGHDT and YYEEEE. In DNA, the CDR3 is TGTGCCAGCAGTTTGGGACGTAGAGGAAACTATGGCTACACCTTC. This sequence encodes CASSLGRRGNYGYTF.

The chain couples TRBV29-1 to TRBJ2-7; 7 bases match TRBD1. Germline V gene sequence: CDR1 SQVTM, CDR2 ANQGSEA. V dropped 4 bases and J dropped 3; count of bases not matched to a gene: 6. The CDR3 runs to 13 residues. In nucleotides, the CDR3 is TGCAGCGTTGCCCGGGACAGCGACTACGAGCAGTACTTC. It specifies CSVARDSDYEQYF.

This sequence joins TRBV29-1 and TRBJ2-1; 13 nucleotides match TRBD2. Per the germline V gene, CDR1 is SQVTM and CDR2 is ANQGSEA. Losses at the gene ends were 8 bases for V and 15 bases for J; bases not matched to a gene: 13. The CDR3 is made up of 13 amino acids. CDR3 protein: CSTNGLAGDFRFF. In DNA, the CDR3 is TGCAGCACCAACGGACTAGCGGGAGATTTTCGGTTCTTC.

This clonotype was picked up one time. The CDR3 protein is CATSPPSQLAGVPQFF. The DNA for the CDR3 is TGTGCCACCAGCCCACCATCGCAACTAGCGGGAGTACCGCAGTTCTTC. The genes are TRBV24-1 and TRBJ2-1; 11 bases fit TRBD2. The junction had 16 bases not matched to a gene; V was cut back by 7 bases and J by 12 bases. The CDR3 runs 16 residues. Germline loops: CDR1 KGHDR, CDR2 SFDVKD.

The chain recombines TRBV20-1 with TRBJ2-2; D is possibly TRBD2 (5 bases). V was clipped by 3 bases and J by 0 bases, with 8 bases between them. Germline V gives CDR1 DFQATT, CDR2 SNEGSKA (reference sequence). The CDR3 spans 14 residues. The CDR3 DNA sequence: TGCAGTGCTAGGATCGGGGCGAACACCGGGGAGCTGTTTTTT. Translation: CSARIGANTGELFF.

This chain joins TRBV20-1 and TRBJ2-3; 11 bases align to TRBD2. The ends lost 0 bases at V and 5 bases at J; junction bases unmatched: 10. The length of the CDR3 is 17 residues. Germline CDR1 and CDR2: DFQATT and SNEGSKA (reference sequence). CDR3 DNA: TGCAGTGCTAGAGATCGTGGGCTAGCGGGAGGAAAAGATACGCAGTATTTT. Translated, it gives CSARDRGLAGGKDTQYF.

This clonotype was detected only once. In DNA, the CDR3 is TGCGCCAGCAGACAGACGGTAAACCAAGAGACCCAGTACTTC. Amino acids: CASRQTVNQETQYF. The chain couples TRBV5-1 to TRBJ2-5; no firm D call. V lost 5 bases to trimming and J lost 0 bases, with 11 bases between them. The CDR3 consists of 14 residues. The germline CDR1 and CDR2 sequences are SGHRS and YFSETQ.

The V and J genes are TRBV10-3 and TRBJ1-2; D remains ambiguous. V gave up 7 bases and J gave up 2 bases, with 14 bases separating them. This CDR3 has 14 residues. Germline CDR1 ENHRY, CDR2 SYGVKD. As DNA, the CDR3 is TGTGCCATCAAGCGCGAGGGCCCGAACTATGGCTACACCTTC. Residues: CAIKREGPNYGYTF.

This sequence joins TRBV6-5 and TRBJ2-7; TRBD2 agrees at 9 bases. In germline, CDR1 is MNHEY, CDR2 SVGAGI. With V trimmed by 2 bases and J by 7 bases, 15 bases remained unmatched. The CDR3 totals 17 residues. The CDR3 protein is CASSYGSSGTQTREQYF. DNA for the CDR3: TGTGCCAGCAGTTACGGGTCTAGCGGGACCCAAACGCGGGAGCAGTACTTC.

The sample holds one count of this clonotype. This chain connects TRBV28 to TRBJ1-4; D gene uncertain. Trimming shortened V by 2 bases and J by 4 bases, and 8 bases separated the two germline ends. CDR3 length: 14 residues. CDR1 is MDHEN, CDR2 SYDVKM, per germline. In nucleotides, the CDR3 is TGTGCCAGCAGTTTAGTGACTGGTAATGAAAAACTGTTTTTT. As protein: CASSLVTGNEKLFF. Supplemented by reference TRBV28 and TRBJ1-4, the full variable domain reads DVKVTQSSRYLVKRTGEKVFLECVQDMDHENMFWYRQDPGLGLRLIYFSYDVKMKEKGDIPEGYSVSREKKERFSLILESASTNQTSMYLCASSLVTGNEKLFFGSGTQLSVL.

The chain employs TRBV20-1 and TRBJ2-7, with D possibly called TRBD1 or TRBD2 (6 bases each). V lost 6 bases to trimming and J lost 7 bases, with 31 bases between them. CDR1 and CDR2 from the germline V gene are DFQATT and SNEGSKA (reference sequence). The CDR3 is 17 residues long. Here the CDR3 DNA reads TGCAGTGCACGGTCACAGGGCCGGAGCGGGTCGAGGGGAGAGCAGTACTTC. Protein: CSARSQGRSGSRGEQYF.

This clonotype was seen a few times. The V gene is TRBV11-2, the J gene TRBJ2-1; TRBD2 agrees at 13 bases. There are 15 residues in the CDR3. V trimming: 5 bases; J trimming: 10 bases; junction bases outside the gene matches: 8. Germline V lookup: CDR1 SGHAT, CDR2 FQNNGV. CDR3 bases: TGTGCCAGCAGCACCGGACTAGCGGGAGTTGGGGAGCAGTTCTTC. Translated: CASSTGLAGVGEQFF.

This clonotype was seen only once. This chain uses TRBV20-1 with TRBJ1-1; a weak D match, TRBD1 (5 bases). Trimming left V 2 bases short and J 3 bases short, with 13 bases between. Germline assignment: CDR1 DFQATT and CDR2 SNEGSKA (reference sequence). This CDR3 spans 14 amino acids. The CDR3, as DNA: TGCAGTGCTAGAATGCCAGGGTTGGACACTGAAGCTTTCTTT. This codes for CSARMPGLDTEAFF.

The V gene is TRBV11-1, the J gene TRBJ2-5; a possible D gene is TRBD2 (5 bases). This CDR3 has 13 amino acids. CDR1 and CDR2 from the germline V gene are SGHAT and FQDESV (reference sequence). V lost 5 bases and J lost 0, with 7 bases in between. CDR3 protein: CASSRGYQETQYF. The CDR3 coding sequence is TGTGCCAGCAGCCGCGGGTACCAAGAGACCCAGTACTTC.

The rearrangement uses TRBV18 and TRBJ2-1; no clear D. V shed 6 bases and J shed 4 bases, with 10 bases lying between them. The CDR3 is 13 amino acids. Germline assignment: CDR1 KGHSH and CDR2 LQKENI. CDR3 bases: TGTGCCAGCTCCCTATCCATTTACAATGAGCAGTTCTTC. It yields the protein CASSLSIYNEQFF.

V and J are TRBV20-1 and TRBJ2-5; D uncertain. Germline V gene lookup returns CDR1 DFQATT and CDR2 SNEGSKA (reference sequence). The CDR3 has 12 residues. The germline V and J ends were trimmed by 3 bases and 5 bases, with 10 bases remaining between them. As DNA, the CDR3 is TGCAGTGCTAGGCAGGTTGGCGAGACCCAGTACTTC. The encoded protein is CSARQVGETQYF.

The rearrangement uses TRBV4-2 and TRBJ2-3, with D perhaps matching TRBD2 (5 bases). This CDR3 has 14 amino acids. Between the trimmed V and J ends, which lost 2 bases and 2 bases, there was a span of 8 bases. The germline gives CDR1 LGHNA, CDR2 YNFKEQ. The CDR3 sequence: CASSQRDSTDTQYF. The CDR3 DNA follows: TGTGCCAGCAGCCAACGGGATTCCACAGATACGCAGTATTTT.

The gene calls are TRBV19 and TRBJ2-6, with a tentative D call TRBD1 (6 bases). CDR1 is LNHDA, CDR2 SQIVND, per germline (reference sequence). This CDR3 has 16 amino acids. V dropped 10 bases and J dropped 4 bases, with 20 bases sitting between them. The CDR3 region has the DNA TGTGCCACCGCACAGGGAGAGGGGTCCGGGGCCAACGTCCTGACTTTC. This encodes CATAQGEGSGANVLTF.

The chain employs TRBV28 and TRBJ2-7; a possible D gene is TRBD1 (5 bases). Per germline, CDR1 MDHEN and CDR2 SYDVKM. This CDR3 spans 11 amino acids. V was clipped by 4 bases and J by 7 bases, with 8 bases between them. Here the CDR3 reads CASSSKGEQYF. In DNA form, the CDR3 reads TGTGCCAGCAGTTCAAAGGGGGAGCAGTACTTC.

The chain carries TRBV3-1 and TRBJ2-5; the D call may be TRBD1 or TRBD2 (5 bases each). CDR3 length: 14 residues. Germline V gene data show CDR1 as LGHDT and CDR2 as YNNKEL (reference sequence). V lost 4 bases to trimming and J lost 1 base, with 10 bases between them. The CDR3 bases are TGTGCCAGCAGCCGAGGGGCCGTCCAAGAGACCCAGTACTTC. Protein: CASSRGAVQETQYF.

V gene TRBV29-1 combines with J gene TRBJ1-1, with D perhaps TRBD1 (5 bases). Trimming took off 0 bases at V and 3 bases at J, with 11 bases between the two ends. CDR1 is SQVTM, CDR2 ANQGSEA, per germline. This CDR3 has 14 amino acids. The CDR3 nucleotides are TGCAGCGTTGAAGATTTCAAGGGGTACACTGAAGCTTTCTTT. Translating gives CSVEDFKGYTEAFF.

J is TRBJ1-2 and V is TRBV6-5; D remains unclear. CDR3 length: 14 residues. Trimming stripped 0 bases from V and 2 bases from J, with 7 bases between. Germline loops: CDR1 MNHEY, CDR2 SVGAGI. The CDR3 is CASSYSLGNYGYTF. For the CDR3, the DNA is TGTGCCAGCAGTTACTCGTTAGGAAACTATGGCTACACCTTC.

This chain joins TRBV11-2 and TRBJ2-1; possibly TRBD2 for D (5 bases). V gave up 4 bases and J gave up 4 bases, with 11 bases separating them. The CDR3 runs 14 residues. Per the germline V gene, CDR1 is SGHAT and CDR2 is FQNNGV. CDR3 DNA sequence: TGTGCCAGCAGCTCAAGACGGAGGTACAATGAGCAGTTCTTC. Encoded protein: CASSSRRRYNEQFF.

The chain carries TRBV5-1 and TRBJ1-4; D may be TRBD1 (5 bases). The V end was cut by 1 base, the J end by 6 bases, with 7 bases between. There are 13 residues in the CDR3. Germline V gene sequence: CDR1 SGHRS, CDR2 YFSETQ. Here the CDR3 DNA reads TGCGCCAGCAGCTTGTTGGGGGATGAAAAACTGTTTTTT. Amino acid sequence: CASSLLGDEKLFF. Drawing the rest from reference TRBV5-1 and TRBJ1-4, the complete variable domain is KAGVTQTPRYLIKTRGQQVTLSCSPISGHRSVSWYQQTPGQGLQFLFEYFSETQRNKGNFPGRFSGRQFSNSRSEMNVSTLELGDSALYLCASSLLGDEKLFFGSGTQLSVL.

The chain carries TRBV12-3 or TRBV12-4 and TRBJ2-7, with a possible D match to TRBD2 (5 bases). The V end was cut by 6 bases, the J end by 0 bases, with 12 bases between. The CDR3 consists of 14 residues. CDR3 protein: CASSFTGFSYEQYF. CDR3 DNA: TGTGCCAGCAGCTTTACGGGGTTCTCCTACGAGCAGTACTTC.

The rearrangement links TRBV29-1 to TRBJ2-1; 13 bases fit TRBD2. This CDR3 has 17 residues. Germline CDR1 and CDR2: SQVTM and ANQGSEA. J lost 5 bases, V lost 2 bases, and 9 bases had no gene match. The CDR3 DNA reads TGCAGCGTTGAACTACAGACTAGCGGGGGGCATCACAATGAGCAGTTCTTC. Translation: CSVELQTSGGHHNEQFF.